The 25 T cell receptor beta chains given below trace back to one sample, sequenced in a study of early T cells in non-severe SARS-CoV-2 infection. MiXCR was run by TCRdb on the 5' RACE reads, yielding one entry per CDR3 protein. The sample lists more than 50,000 distinct CDR3 sequences, roughly 12% seen once, with about 1.3% in the top ten. The sample in question was whole blood, obtained at baseline. These receptor sequences come from an adult who was a healthcare worker with PCR-confirmed SARS-CoV-2 infection or an uninfected control (not recorded which).

This clonotype was recorded many times. The chain joins TRBV19 to TRBJ2-7; 7 bases fit TRBD1. There are 13 residues in the CDR3. Per the germline V gene, CDR1 is LNHDA and CDR2 is SQIVND (reference sequence). The ends lost 3 bases at V and 2 bases at J; junction bases unmatched: 1. This CDR3 reads CASSIGQAYEQYF. Here the CDR3 DNA reads TGTGCCAGTAGTATCGGACAGGCCTACGAGCAGTACTTC.

This clonotype was recorded a few times. One junction end disagrees with the germline gene, perhaps due to a read error. V and J are TRBV27 and TRBJ2-1; D uncertain. This CDR3 is 13 amino acids long. In germline, CDR1 is MNHEY, CDR2 SMNVEV (reference sequence). The CDR3 reads CASSLYNYNEQFF. The CDR3 DNA sequence: TGTGCCAGCAGCTTATATAACTACAATGAGCAGTTCTTC.

The chain employs TRBV29-1 and TRBJ1-6; D might be TRBD1 (5 bases). Germline CDR1 SQVTM, CDR2 ANQGSEA. The CDR3 has 14 amino acids. V gave up 0 bases and J gave up 10 bases, with 13 bases separating them. The DNA of the CDR3 is TGCAGCGTTGAAGAGGGAGGGGTCGGGTCACCCCTCCACTTT. Translation: CSVEEGGVGSPLHF. The whole variable domain, filled in from reference TRBV29-1 and TRBJ1-6, reads SAVISQKPSRDICQRGTSLTIQCQVDSQVTMMFWYRQQPGQSLTLIATANQGSEATYESGFVIDKFPISRPNLTFSTLTVSNMSPEDSSIYLCSVEEGGVGSPLHFGNGTRLTVT.

This clonotype was seen a few times. The J gene is TRBJ2-7, the V gene TRBV6-1; D is perhaps TRBD2 (6 bases). This CDR3 spans 12 amino acids. Germline V gene sequence: CDR1 MNHNS, CDR2 SASEGT. Trimming removed 6 bases at V and 7 bases at J, with 13 bases between. The CDR3 here is CASSARAGEQYF. CDR3 nucleotides: TGTGCCAGCAGCGCTAGGGCGGGAGAGCAGTACTTC.

This clonotype was seen a few times. The chain is built from TRBV4-3 and TRBJ1-5; D is unclear. The CDR3 totals 14 residues. V was trimmed by 1 base and J by 4 bases, leaving 8 bases between them. CDR1 is LGHNA and CDR2 is YSLEER in the germline V gene. As DNA, the CDR3 is TGCGCCAGCAGCCAAGGAATATCTAATCAGCCCCAGCATTTT. It yields the protein CASSQGISNQPQHF.

This clonotype turned up a few times. V is TRBV18 and J is TRBJ2-3, with D tentatively TRBD1 (6 bases). V lost 3 bases, J lost 2 bases, and 15 bases lay in between. CDR1 and CDR2 (germline): KGHSH, LQKENI. The CDR3 is 16 residues long. The CDR3 here is CASSPRTQGITDTQYF. The CDR3 DNA follows: TGTGCCAGCTCACCGAGGACCCAGGGGATCACAGATACGCAGTATTTT. Together with reference TRBV18 and TRBJ2-3, the CDR3 gives the full variable domain: NAGVMQNPRHLVRRRGQEARLRCSPMKGHSHVYWYRQLPEEGLKFMVYLQKENIIDESGMPKERFSAEFPKEGPSILRIQQVVRGDSAAYFCASSPRTQGITDTQYFGPGTRLTVL.

This clonotype was detected only a few times. This chain connects TRBV6-6 to TRBJ1-2; TRBD1 might be the D (5 bases). V was trimmed by 2 bases and J by 6 bases, leaving 19 bases between them. The CDR3 sequence is 16 residues long. The germline V gene has CDR1 MNHNY and CDR2 SVGAGI (reference sequence). This chain's CDR3 is CASSYKSAGPFNGYTF. The CDR3 region has the DNA TGTGCCAGCAGTTACAAATCTGCAGGGCCCTTTAATGGCTACACCTTC.

This sequence joins TRBV5-4 and TRBJ2-3; the match to TRBD2 covers 9 bases. This CDR3 is 14 amino acids long. J gave up 5 bases and V 6 bases, and 7 bases lay outside the gene matches. CDR1 SGHNT and CDR2 YYREEE come from the germline V gene (reference sequence). The CDR3: CASKAGGRIDTQYF. The CDR3 region has the DNA TGTGCCAGCAAAGCGGGGGGCAGGATAGATACGCAGTATTTT.

This clonotype has a handful of counts. The gene calls are TRBV12-3 or TRBV12-4 and TRBJ2-7; no clear D. This CDR3 contains 15 residues. V lost 4 bases and J 4 bases, leaving 17 bases between the germline ends. Written as DNA, the CDR3 is TGTGCCAGCAGTTCCCTGGCAGATGGGATTTACGAGCAGTACTTC. This codes for CASSSLADGIYEQYF.

The genes are TRBV10-3 and TRBJ2-3; D might be TRBD1 (5 bases). Germline-derived CDR1 and CDR2 are ENHRY and SYGVKD. The CDR3 consists of 13 residues. V was pared by 6 bases and J by 7 bases, with 14 bases between. CDR3 nucleotides: TGTGCCATCAGACCACAGGAGACGAATACGCAGTATTTT. It translates to CAIRPQETNTQYF.

The chain is built from TRBV29-1 and TRBJ2-6; 7 nucleotides match TRBD1. The ends lost 6 bases at V and 0 bases at J; junction bases unmatched: 8. From germline, CDR1 is SQVTM and CDR2 ANQGSEA. The length of the CDR3 is 16 residues. DNA for the CDR3: TGCAGCGTCTCGACAGGGTTCAGCTCTGGGGCCAACGTCCTGACTTTC. It encodes CSVSTGFSSGANVLTF.

This rearrangement joins TRBV29-1 to TRBJ1-1, with D hard to call. The V gene's germline CDR1 is SQVTM and CDR2 ANQGSEA. This CDR3 spans 12 amino acids. V dropped 5 bases and J dropped 3 bases, with 10 bases sitting between them. This CDR3 is CSVNSRDTEAFF. The CDR3 nucleotides are TGCAGCGTTAACAGTAGGGACACTGAAGCTTTCTTT.

This rearrangement joins TRBV6-2 or TRBV6-3 to TRBJ2-2; D may be TRBD2 (6 bases). The V gene's germline CDR1 is MNHEY and CDR2 SVGEGT. V lost 6 bases to trimming and J lost 4 bases, with 12 bases between them. CDR3 length equals 14 residues. CDR3 sequence (DNA): TGTGCCAGCAGCCACATGGGGGGCACCGGGGAGCTGTTTTTT. Encoded protein: CASSHMGGTGELFF.

A few counts support this clonotype. The chain couples TRBV18 to TRBJ1-1; TRBD1 is a possible D gene (5 bases). The CDR3 runs 14 residues. Per germline, CDR1 KGHSH and CDR2 LQKENI. Trimming removed 8 bases from V and 2 bases from J, with 15 bases in between. CDR3 bases: TGTGCCAGCGCCACCGGGACGGTCAACACTGAAGCTTTCTTT. It encodes CASATGTVNTEAFF.

The table lists this clonotype with many counts. The rearrangement uses TRBV7-2 and TRBJ1-5, with a weak D call TRBD1 (5 bases). V gave up 5 bases and J gave up 0 bases, with 11 bases separating them. This CDR3 is 15 amino acids long. Germline CDR1 is SGHTA and CDR2 is FQGNSA. The CDR3 reads CASSIRAYSNQPQHF. CDR3 coding DNA: TGTGCCAGCAGCATCAGGGCCTATAGCAATCAGCCCCAGCATTTT.

This clonotype was seen ten or more times. The V and J genes are TRBV6-6 and TRBJ2-4; D may correspond to TRBD1 or TRBD2 (5 bases each). CDR3 length: 13 amino acids. Germline assignment: CDR1 MNHNY and CDR2 SVGAGI (reference sequence). The V end was cut by 6 bases, the J end by 9 bases, with 15 bases between. This CDR3 reads CASSQSPGGIQYF. CDR3 bases: TGTGCCAGCAGCCAGTCTCCTGGGGGCATTCAGTACTTC.

In this sample, this clonotype turned up many times. The gene calls are TRBV20-1 and TRBJ1-1; perhaps TRBD1 as D (5 bases). The CDR3 covers 14 residues. Germline CDR1 is DFQATT and CDR2 is SNEGSKA (reference sequence). V was shortened by 5 bases and J by 11 bases, with 24 bases between the two germline ends. CDR3 sequence reads: CSASGRQAKGRAFF. CDR3 nucleotide sequence: TGCAGTGCTTCGGGGCGGCAGGCTAAAGGTCGGGCTTTCTTT.

The sample holds a few counts of this clonotype. The chain uses TRBV7-9 and TRBJ1-4; 8 positions agree with TRBD1. The trim removed 4 bases at V and 8 bases at J, leaving 9 bases unmatched. Germline-derived CDR1 and CDR2 are SEHNR and FQNEAQ (reference sequence). This CDR3 contains 15 residues. The CDR3 loop is CASSYRQGTEEKLFF. CDR3 coding DNA: TGTGCCAGCAGCTACCGACAGGGGACGGAGGAAAAACTGTTTTTT.

This clonotype was counted a few times. The chain uses TRBV19 and TRBJ1-4; D not resolved. Germline loops: CDR1 LNHDA, CDR2 SQIVND (reference sequence). The CDR3 totals 13 residues. The ends were cut back, 3 bases at V and 5 bases at J, with 7 bases in the middle. CDR3 nucleotides: TGTGCCAGTAGTATTCAGCGAAATGAAAAACTGTTTTTT. Protein: CASSIQRNEKLFF.

The sample holds a few counts of this clonotype. CDR3 loop: CASSQVVAGDNEQFF. CDR3 nucleotides: TGTGCCAGCAGCCAAGTTGTAGCGGGGGACAATGAGCAGTTCTTC. This rearrangement joins TRBV3-1 to TRBJ2-1, with 9 nucleotides matching TRBD2. The J segment lost 5 bases and the V segment lost 1 base, leaving 3 bases of the junction unmatched. Germline CDR1 is LGHDT and CDR2 is YNNKEL (reference sequence). The CDR3 covers 15 residues.

A remark on this clonotype: This may be a read error: a much more frequent sequence differs by one nucleotide. This rearrangement joins TRBV11-2 to TRBJ2-7; D assignment may be TRBD1 or TRBD2 (5 bases each). CDR3 size: 15 residues. CDR1 is SGHAT and CDR2 is FQNNGV in the germline V gene. CDR3 sequence: CASSLAPGPRDEQNF. DNA for the CDR3: TGTGCCAGCAGCTTAGCTCCGGGGCCCCGGGACGAGCAGAACTTC.

The chain couples TRBV11-2 to TRBJ1-6; a possible D gene is TRBD1 (5 bases). The CDR3 contains 14 residues. V was clipped by 0 bases and J by 9 bases, with 9 bases between them. Germline CDR1 reads SGHAT; CDR2 reads FQNNGV. CDR3 residues: CASSLDRVISPLHF. The CDR3 region has the DNA TGTGCCAGCAGCTTAGACAGGGTGATTTCACCCCTCCACTTT.

There are a few counts of this clonotype. V and J are TRBV7-9 and TRBJ2-2, with 8 bases aligning to TRBD1. The CDR3 runs 15 residues. The junction had 8 bases not matched to a gene; V was cut back by 7 bases and J by 4 bases. Germline V lookup: CDR1 SEHNR, CDR2 FQNEAQ (reference sequence). CDR3 protein: CASKHRDRLTGELFF. For the CDR3, the DNA is TGTGCCAGCAAACACCGGGACAGGCTCACCGGGGAGCTGTTTTTT.

The sample holds a few counts of this clonotype. The J gene is TRBJ1-1, the V gene TRBV7-2; no clear D gene. Between the trimmed V and J ends, which lost 10 bases and 0 bases, there was a span of 12 bases. The CDR3 has 13 amino acids. Germline V CDR1 and CDR2: SGHTA, FQGNSA. The CDR3 here is CATGRAMNTEAFF. CDR3 sequence (DNA): TGTGCCACCGGACGGGCTATGAACACTGAAGCTTTCTTT.

The sample holds a few counts of this clonotype. The rearrangement joins TRBV28 to TRBJ1-3; D is unresolved. V lost 6 bases and J lost 4, with 16 bases in between. The length of the CDR3 is 15 residues. Germline V gene sequence: CDR1 MDHEN, CDR2 SYDVKM. The CDR3 DNA sequence: TGTGCCAGCAGCCCCTTGACCGGAACCGGAAACACCATATATTTT. Translated, it gives CASSPLTGTGNTIYF.